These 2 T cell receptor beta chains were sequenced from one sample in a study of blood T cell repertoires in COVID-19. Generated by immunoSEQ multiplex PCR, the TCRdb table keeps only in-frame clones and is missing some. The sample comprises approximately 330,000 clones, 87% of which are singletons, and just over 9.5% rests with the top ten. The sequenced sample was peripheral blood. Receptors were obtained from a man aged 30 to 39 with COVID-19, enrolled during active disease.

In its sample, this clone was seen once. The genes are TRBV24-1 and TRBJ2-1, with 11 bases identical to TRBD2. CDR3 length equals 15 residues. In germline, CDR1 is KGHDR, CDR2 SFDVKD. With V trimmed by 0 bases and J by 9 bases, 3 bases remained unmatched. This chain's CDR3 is CATSDLTSGGSEQFF. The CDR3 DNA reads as TGTGCCACCAGTGATTTGACTAGCGGGGGTAGTGAGCAGTTCTTC.

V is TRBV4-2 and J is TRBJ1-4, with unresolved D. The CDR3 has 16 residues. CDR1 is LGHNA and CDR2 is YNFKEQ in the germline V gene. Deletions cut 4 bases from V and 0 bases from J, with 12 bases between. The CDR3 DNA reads TGTGCCAGCAGCCCATTGTCGAGTGCAACTAATGAAAAACTGTTTTTT. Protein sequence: CASSPLSSATNEKLFF.